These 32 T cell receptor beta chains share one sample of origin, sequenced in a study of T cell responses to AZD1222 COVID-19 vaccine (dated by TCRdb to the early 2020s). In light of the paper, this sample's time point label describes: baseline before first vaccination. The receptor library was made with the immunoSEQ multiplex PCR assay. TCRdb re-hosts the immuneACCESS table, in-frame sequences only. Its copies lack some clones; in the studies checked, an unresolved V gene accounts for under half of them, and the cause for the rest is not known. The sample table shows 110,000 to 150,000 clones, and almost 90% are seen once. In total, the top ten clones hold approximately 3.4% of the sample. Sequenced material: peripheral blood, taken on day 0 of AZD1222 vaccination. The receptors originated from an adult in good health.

The chain's CDR3 is CASSPRDSKNEKLFF. DNA of the CDR3: TGTGCCAGCTCACCGCGAGACAGTAAAAATGAAAAACTGTTTTTT. The chain joins TRBV18 to TRBJ1-4; TRBD1 is a possible D gene (5 bases). Deletions cut 3 bases from V and 5 bases from J, with 13 bases between. In germline, CDR1 is KGHSH, CDR2 LQKENI. The CDR3 is made up of 15 amino acids.

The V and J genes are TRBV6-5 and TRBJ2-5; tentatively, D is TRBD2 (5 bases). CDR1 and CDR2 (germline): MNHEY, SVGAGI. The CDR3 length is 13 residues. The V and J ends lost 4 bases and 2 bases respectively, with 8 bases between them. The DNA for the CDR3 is TGTGCCAGCAGTTTGAGCGGACAAGAGACCCAGTACTTC. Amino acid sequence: CASSLSGQETQYF.

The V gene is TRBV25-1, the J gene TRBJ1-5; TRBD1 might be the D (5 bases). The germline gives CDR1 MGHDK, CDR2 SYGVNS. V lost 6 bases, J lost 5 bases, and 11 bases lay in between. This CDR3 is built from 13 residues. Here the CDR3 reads CASSDGAYQPQHF. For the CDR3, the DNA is TGTGCCAGCAGCGACGGGGCCTATCAGCCCCAGCATTTT.

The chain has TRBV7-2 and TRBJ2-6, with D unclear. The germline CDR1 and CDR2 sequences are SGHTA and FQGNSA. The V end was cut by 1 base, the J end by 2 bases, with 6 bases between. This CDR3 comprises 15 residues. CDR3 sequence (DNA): TGTGCCAGCAGCTTAGGGGGAACTGGGGCCAACGTCCTGACTTTC. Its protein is CASSLGGTGANVLTF.

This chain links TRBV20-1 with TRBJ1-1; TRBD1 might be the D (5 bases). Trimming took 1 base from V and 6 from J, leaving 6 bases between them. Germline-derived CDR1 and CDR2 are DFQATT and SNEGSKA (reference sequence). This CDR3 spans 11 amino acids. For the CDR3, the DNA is TGCAGTGCTAGAGGACAGCCTGAAGCTTTCTTT. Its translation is CSARGQPEAFF.

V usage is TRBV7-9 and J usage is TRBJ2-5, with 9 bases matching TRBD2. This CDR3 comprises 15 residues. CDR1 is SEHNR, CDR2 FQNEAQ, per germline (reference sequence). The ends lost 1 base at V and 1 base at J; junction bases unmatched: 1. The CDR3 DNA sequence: TGTGCCAGCAGCTTAGGCGGGAGGGTCCAAGAGACCCAGTACTTC. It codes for CASSLGGRVQETQYF.

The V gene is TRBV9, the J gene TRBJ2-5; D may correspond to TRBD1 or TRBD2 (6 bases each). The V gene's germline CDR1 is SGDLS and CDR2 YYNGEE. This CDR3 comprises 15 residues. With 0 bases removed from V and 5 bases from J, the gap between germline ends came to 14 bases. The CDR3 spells CASSVGRGAMETQYF. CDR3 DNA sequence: TGTGCCAGCAGCGTAGGAAGGGGGGCTATGGAGACCCAGTACTTC.

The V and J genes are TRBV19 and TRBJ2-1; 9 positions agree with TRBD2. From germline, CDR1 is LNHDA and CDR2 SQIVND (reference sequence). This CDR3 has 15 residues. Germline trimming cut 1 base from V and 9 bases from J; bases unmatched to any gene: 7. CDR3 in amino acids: CASSIVGREGVEQFF. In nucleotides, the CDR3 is TGTGCCAGTAGTATAGTTGGGCGGGAGGGAGTTGAGCAGTTCTTC.

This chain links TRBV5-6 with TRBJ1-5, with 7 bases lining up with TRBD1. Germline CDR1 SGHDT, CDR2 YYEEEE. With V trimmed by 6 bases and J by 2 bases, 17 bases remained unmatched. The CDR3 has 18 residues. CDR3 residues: CASIDRAQQHGGNQPQHF. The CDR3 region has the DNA TGTGCCAGCATAGACAGGGCCCAACAGCATGGAGGCAATCAGCCCCAGCATTTT.

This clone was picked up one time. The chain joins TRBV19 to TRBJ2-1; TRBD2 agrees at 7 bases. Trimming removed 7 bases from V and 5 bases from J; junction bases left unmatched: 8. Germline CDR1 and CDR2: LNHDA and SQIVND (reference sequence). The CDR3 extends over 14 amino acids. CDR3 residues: CASNLAGVNNEQFF. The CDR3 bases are TGTGCCAGTAACCTCGCGGGAGTCAACAATGAGCAGTTCTTC.

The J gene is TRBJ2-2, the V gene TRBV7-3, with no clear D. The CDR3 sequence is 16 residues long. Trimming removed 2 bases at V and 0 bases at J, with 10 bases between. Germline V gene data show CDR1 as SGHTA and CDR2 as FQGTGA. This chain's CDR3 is CASSLGSLANTGELFF. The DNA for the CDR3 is TGTGCCAGCAGCTTAGGTAGCCTCGCGAACACCGGGGAGCTGTTTTTT.

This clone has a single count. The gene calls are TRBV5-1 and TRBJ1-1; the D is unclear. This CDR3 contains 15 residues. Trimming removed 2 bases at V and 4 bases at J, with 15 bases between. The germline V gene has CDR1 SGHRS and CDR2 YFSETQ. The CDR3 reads CASSLKLGLATEAFF. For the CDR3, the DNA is TGCGCCAGCAGCTTAAAGTTGGGCCTGGCCACTGAAGCTTTCTTT.

The chain's CDR3 is CASSRDSQYGYTF. The CDR3 DNA follows: TGTGCCAGCAGCCGAGACAGCCAATATGGCTACACCTTC. This chain connects TRBV27 to TRBJ1-2; weak D call: TRBD1 (5 bases). V was trimmed by 6 bases and J by 5 bases, leaving 13 bases between them. CDR3 length: 13 amino acids. CDR1 MNHEY and CDR2 SMNVEV come from the germline V gene (reference sequence).

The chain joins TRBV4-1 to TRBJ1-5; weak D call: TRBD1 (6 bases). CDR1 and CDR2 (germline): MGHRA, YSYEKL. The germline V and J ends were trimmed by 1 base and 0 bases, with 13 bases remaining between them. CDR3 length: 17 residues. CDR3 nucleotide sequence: TGCGCCAGCAGCCAAGCCCCACTGGACAGTAGCAATCAGCCCCAGCATTTT. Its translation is CASSQAPLDSSNQPQHF.

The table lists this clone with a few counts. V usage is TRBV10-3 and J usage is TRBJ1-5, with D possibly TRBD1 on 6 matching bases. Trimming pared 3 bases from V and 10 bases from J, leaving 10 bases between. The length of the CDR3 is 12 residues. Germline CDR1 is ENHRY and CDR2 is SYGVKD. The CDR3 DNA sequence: TGTGCCATCAGTGAATGGGGGACACCCCAGCATTTT. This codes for CAISEWGTPQHF.

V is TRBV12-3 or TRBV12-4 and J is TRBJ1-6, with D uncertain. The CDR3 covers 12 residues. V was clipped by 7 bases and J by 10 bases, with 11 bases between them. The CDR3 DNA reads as TGTGCCAGCACGCCGTCGGGGTCACCCCTCCACTTT. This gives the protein CASTPSGSPLHF.

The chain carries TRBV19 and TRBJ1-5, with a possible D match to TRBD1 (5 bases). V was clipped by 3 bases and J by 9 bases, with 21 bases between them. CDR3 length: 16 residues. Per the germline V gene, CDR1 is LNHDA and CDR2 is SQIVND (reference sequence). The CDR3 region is CASSIPPGASLWPQHF. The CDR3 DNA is TGTGCCAGTAGTATTCCCCCCGGGGCGTCCTTGTGGCCCCAGCATTTT.

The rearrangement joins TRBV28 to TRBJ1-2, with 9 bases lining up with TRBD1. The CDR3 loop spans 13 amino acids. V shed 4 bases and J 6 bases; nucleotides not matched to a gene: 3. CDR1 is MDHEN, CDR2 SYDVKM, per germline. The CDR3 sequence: CASSSGQGHGYTF. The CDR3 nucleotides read TGTGCCAGCAGTTCAGGACAGGGGCATGGCTACACCTTC.

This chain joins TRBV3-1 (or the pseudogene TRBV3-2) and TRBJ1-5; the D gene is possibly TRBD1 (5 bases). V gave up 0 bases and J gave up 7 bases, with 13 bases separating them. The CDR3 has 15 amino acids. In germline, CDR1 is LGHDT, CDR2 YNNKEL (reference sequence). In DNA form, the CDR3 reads TGTGCCAGCAGCCAAGATTCAAGCAGGGAACAGCCCCAGCATTTT. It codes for CASSQDSSREQPQHF.

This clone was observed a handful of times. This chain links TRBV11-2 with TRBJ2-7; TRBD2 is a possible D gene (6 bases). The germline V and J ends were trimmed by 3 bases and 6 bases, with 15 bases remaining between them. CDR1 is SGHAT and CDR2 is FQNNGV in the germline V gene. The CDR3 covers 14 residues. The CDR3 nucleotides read TGTGCCAGCAGCTTCGGCGGGATTCGGGGCGAGCAGTACTTC. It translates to CASSFGGIRGEQYF.

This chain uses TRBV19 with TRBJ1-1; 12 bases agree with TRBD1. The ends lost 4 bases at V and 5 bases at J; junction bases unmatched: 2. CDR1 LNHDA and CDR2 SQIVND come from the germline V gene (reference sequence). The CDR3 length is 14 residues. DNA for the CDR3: TGTGCCAGTAGTACGGGACAGGGGGCGACTGAAGCTTTCTTT. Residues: CASSTGQGATEAFF.

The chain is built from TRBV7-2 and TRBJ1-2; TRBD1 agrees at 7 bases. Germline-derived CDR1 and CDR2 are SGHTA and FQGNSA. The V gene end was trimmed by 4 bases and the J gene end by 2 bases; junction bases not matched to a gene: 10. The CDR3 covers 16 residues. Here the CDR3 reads CASSSGDQTGNYGYTF. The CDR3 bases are TGTGCCAGCAGCTCGGGGGACCAGACAGGGAACTATGGCTACACCTTC.

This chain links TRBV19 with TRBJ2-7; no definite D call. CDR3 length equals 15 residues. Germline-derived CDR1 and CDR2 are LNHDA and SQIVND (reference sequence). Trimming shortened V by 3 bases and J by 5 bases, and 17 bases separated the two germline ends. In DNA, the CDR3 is TGTGCCAGTAGTATGGTCGCGGACCCCATCCACGAGCAGTACTTC. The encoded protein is CASSMVADPIHEQYF.

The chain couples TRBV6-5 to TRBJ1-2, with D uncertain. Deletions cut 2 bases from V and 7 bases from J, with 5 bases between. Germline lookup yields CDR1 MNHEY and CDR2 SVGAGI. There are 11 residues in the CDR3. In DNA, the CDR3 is TGTGCCAGCAGTTACGATGGTGGCTACACCTTC. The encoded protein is CASSYDGGYTF.

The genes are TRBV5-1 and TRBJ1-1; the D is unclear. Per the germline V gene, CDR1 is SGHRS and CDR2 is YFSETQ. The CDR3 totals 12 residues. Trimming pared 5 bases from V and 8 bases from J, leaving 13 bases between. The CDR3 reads CASRDPGSEAFF. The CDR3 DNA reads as TGCGCCAGCAGGGACCCGGGGTCGGAAGCTTTCTTT.

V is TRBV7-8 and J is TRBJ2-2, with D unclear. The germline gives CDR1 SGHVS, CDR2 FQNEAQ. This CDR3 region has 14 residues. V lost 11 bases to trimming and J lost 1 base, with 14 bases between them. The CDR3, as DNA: TGTGCCGGCCTTTCGAACGGGAACACCGGGGAGCTGTTTTTT. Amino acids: CAGLSNGNTGELFF.

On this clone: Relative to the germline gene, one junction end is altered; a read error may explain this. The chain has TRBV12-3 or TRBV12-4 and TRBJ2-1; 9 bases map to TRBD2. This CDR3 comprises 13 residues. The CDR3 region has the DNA TGTGCCAGCAGCCGGACGACTAGCGGTCGGTGGGTCTTC. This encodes CASSRTTSGRWVF.

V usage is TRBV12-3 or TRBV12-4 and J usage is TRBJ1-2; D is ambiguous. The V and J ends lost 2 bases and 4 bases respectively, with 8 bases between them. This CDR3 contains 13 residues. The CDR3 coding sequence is TGTGCCAGCAGTTTACGGCAGATCTATGGCTACACCTTC. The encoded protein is CASSLRQIYGYTF.

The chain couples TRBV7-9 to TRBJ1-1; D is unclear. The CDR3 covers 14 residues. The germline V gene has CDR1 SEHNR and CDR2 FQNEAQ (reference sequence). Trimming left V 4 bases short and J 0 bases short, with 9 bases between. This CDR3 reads CASSSVRLNTEAFF. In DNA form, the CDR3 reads TGTGCCAGCAGCTCCGTCCGACTGAACACTGAAGCTTTCTTT.

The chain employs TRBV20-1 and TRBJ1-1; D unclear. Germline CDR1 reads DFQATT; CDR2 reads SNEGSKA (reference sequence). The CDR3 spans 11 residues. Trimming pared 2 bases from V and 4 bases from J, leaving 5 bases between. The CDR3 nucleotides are TGCAGTGCTAGACCGAGCACTGAAGCTTTCTTT. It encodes CSARPSTEAFF.

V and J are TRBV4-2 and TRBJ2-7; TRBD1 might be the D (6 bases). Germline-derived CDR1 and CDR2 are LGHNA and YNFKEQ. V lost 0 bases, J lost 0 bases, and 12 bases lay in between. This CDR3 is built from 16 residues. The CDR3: CASSQDSGTPSYEQYF. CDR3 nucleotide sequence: TGTGCCAGCAGCCAAGATTCCGGGACACCCTCCTACGAGCAGTACTTC.

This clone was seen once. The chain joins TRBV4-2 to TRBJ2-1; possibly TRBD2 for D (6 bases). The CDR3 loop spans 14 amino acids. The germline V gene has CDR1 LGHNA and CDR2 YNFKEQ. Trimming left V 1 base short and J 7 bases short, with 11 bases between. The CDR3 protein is CASSQASLANEQFF. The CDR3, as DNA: TGTGCCAGCAGCCAAGCATCTCTAGCGAATGAGCAGTTCTTC.